This T cell receptor (beta chain) originates from a study of graft-versus-host responses after intestinal transplantation. Sequencing was performed with immunoSEQ multiplex PCR; in TCRdb, only in-frame clones are kept and a portion is missing. The top ten hold more than 15% of the sample, which has some 10,000 clones, nearly 95% seen once. Trimming removed 4 bases from V and 4 bases from J, with 17 bases in between. CDR1 is SGHNT, CDR2 YYREEE, per germline (reference sequence). This CDR3 contains 15 residues. Specimen: bone marrow, collected approximately 530 days after intestinal transplantation. V gene TRBV5-4 combines with J gene TRBJ1-2; perhaps TRBD1 as D (6 bases). This sequence originates from a human patient who received an intestinal transplant, so some T cells may come from the graft donor. The CDR3 loop reads CASSDGRGATYGYTF. DNA of the CDR3: TGTGCCAGCAGCGACGGACGGGGGGCCACCTATGGCTACACCTTC.